The 12 T cell receptor beta chains presented below share a single source sample, sequenced in a study of blood T cells in healthy people across ages. With a J-beta primer mix and a sample-barcoded 5' primer, a second PCR ran about 7 to 11 cycles. One entry per CDR3 protein results from TCRdb running MiXCR on the 5' RACE reads. This repertoire shows 380,000 or so distinct CDR3 sequences, 50% to 60% found once; its top ten account for around 53%. Sequencing was carried out using blood. The receptors originated from a man aged 55 to 70 in good health.

The chain employs TRBV20-1 and TRBJ2-7; D is unresolved. With 4 bases removed from V and 4 bases from J, the gap between germline ends came to 14 bases. Germline V gene sequence: CDR1 DFQATT, CDR2 SNEGSKA (reference sequence). CDR3 length: 13 amino acids. This CDR3 is CSAISRATYEQYF. CDR3 sequence (DNA): TGCAGTGCTATCTCCCGGGCGACTTACGAGCAGTACTTC.

V gene TRBV5-1 combines with J gene TRBJ2-1, with 9 bases that match TRBD1. CDR1 and CDR2 (germline): SGHRS, YFSETQ. The V segment lost 4 bases and the J segment 6 bases; nucleotides outside the gene matches: 8. The CDR3 has 15 residues. Here the CDR3 DNA reads TGCGCCAGCAGCGTGACCGGGACAGGGATCAATGAGCAGTTCTTC. This translates into CASSVTGTGINEQFF.

The rearrangement joins TRBV4-2 to TRBJ2-7; 12 bases are shared with TRBD2. This CDR3 spans 17 amino acids. V trimming: 0 bases; J trimming: 5 bases; junction bases outside the gene matches: 8. Germline-derived CDR1 and CDR2 are LGHNA and YNFKEQ. The CDR3 coding sequence is TGTGCCAGCAGCCAAGAGATGCTAGCGGGAGGGTCCCACGAGCAGTACTTC. Translating gives CASSQEMLAGGSHEQYF.

A few counts support this clonotype. This sequence joins TRBV11-2 and TRBJ2-3; 9 bases match TRBD1. The germline gives CDR1 SGHAT, CDR2 FQNNGV. This CDR3 has 14 amino acids. V gave up 5 bases and J gave up 5 bases; unmatched junction bases: 5. This chain's CDR3 is CASSRGTGLDTQYF. Written as DNA, the CDR3 is TGTGCCAGCAGCCGCGGGACAGGGTTAGATACGCAGTATTTT.

The V and J genes are TRBV28 and TRBJ1-2; no firm D call. This CDR3 has 12 residues. CDR1 MDHEN and CDR2 SYDVKM come from the germline V gene. V lost 7 bases and J lost 6, with 12 bases in between. CDR3 residues: CASTLRMNGYTF. CDR3 bases: TGTGCCAGCACTCTCCGAATGAATGGCTACACCTTC.

The chain combines TRBV15 with TRBJ2-7; TRBD1 matches 9 bases. Losses at the gene ends were 0 bases for V and 5 bases for J; bases not matched to a gene: 5. The CDR3 contains 15 residues. Looked up from germline, CDR1 is LNHNV and CDR2 is YYDKDF (reference sequence). Here the CDR3 reads CATSREGQGEHEQYF. CDR3 coding DNA: TGTGCCACCAGCAGAGAGGGACAGGGCGAGCACGAGCAGTACTTC.

V and J are TRBV9 and TRBJ2-5; D may be TRBD1 or TRBD2 (6 bases each). Germline CDR1 is SGDLS and CDR2 is YYNGEE. The germline V and J ends were trimmed by 3 bases and 5 bases, with 14 bases remaining between them. CDR3 size: 14 residues. The CDR3 spells CASSASQGGETQYF. CDR3 bases: TGTGCCAGCAGCGCCTCTCAAGGGGGGGAGACCCAGTACTTC.

The genes are TRBV5-4 and TRBJ2-4; 15 bases are a match to TRBD2. Germline V gene data show CDR1 as SGHNT and CDR2 as YYREEE (reference sequence). With 0 bases clipped from V and 12 bases from J, the junction kept 7 bases outside the gene matches. The CDR3 has 16 residues. The CDR3 spells CASSLAGTSGGPYQYF. The DNA of the CDR3 is TGTGCCAGCAGCTTGGCCGGGACTAGCGGGGGGCCCTATCAGTACTTC.

This chain joins TRBV6-5 and TRBJ1-2, with D hard to call. Per the germline V gene, CDR1 is MNHEY and CDR2 is SVGAGI. The V gene lost 2 bases and the J gene lost 7 bases, with 14 bases spanning the gap. The CDR3 loop spans 14 amino acids. CDR3 sequence reads: CASSYAKALPGYTF. CDR3 nucleotide sequence: TGTGCCAGCAGTTACGCGAAGGCGCTTCCTGGCTACACCTTC.

The chain carries TRBV6-5 and TRBJ2-6; D not certain. Per the germline V gene, CDR1 is MNHEY and CDR2 is SVGAGI. The length of the CDR3 is 14 residues. The V end lost 7 bases, the J end lost 2 bases, and 9 bases lay between the germline ends. The CDR3, as DNA: TGTGCCAGCACACGGATAACTGGGGCCAACGTCCTGACTTTC. Protein sequence: CASTRITGANVLTF.

The CDR3 coding sequence is TGTGCCACCAGCAGAGCCGATCTAGGGGGAGGGCGGGATACGCAGTATTTT. Encoded protein: CATSRADLGGGRDTQYF. The rearrangement joins TRBV15 to TRBJ2-3; D is perhaps TRBD2 (7 bases). The CDR3 has 17 amino acids. V lost 1 base and J lost 6, with 20 bases in between. Germline loops: CDR1 LNHNV, CDR2 YYDKDF (reference sequence).

This rearrangement joins TRBV28 to TRBJ2-1; 9 bases map to TRBD2. Trimming took 8 bases from V and 9 from J; bases not matched to a gene: 14. Germline V lookup: CDR1 MDHEN, CDR2 SYDVKM. The CDR3 covers 15 residues. DNA of the CDR3: TGTGCCAGCCTTACCCCAGGGGCGGGGGGGCCTGAGCAGTTCTTC. Protein: CASLTPGAGGPEQFF.